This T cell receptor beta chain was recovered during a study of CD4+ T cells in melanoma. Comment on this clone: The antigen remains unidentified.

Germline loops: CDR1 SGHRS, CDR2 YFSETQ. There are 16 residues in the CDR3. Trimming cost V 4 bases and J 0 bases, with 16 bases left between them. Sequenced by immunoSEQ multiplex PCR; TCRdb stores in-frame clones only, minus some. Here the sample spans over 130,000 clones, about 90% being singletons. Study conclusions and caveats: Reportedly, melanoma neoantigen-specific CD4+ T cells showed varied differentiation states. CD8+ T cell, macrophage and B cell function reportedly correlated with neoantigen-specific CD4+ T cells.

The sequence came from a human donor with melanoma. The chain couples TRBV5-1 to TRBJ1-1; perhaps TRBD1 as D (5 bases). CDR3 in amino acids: CASSPAAGRVNTEAFF. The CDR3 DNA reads TGCGCCAGCAGCCCGGCGGCAGGGAGGGTGAACACTGAAGCTTTCTTT.